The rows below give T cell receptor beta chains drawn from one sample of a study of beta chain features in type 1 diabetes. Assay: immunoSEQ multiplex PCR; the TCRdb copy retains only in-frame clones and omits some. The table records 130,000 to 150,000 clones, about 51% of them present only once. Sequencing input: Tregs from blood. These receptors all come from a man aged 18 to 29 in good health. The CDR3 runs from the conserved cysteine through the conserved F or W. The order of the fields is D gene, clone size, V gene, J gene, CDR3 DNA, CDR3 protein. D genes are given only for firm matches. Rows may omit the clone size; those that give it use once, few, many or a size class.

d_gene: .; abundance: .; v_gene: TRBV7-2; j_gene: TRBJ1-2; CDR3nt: TGTGCCAGCAGCTTATCGTCCTATGGCTACACCTTC; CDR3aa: CASSLSSYGYTF
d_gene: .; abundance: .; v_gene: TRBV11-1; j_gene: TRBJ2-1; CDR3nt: TGTGCCAGCAGCTTAGGGAGGGCGATAAATGAGCAGTTCTTC; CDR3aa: CASSLGRAINEQFF
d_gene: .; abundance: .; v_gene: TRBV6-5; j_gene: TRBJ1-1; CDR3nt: TGTGCCAGCAGTACAGGGTGGAACACTGAAGCTTTCTTT; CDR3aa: CASSTGWNTEAFF
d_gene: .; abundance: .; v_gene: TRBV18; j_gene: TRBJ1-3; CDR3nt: TGTGCCAGCTCACCATCGGTAGGTGCGGCCACCATATATTTT; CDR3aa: CASSPSVGAATIYF
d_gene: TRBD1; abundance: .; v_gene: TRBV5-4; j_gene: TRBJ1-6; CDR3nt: TGTGCCAGCAGCTCGATAAGACAGGGGAATTCACCCCTCCACTTT; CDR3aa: CASSSIRQGNSPLHF
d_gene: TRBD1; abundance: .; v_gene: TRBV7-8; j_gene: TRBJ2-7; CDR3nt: TGTGCCAGCAGCACGGGGACAGGGGACTTATACGAGCAGTACTTC; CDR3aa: CASSTGTGDLYEQYF
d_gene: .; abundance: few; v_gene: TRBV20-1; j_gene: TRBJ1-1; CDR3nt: TGCAGTGCGCTTCGGACAGCTGAAGCTTTCTTT; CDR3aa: CSALRTAEAFF
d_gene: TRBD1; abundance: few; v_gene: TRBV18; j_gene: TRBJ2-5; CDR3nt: TGTGCCAGCTCACCGGCAGGGGGAGAGACCCAGTACTTC; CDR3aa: CASSPAGGETQYF
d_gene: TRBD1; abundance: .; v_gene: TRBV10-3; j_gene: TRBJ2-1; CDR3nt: TGTGCCATCAGGCCCGGGACAGTTGCGGATGAGCAGTTCTTC; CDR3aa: CAIRPGTVADEQFF
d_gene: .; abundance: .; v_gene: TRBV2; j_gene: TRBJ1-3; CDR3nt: TGTGCCAGCAGCCTACAGGGCCCAAACTCTGGAAACACCATATATTTT; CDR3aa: CASSLQGPNSGNTIYF
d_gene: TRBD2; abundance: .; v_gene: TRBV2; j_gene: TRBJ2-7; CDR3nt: TGTGCCAGCAGTGAGCAACCGGGGGGGCAGTACTTC; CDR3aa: CASSEQPGGQYF
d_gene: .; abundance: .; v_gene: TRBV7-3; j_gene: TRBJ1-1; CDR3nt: TGTGCCAGCAGCCTCGGACAGATCACTGAAGCTTTCTTT; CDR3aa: CASSLGQITEAFF
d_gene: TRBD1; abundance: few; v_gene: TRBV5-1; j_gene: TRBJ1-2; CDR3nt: TGCGCCAGCAGCCGGGGACAGGGGAACTATGGCTACACCTTC; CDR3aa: CASSRGQGNYGYTF
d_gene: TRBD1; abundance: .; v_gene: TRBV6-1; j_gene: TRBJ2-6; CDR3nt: TGTGCCAGCAGTGTAACAGGGGGCTCTGGGGCCAACGTCCTGACTTTC; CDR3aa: CASSVTGGSGANVLTF
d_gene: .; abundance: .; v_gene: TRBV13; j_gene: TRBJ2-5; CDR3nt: TGTGCCAGCAGCTTAAACAGGCAAGAGACCCAGTACTTC; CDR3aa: CASSLNRQETQYF
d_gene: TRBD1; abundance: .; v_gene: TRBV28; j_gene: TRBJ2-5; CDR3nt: TGTGCCAGCAGTTTTCGTGGCAGGGGGTGGGAGACCCAGTACTTC; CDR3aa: CASSFRGRGWETQYF
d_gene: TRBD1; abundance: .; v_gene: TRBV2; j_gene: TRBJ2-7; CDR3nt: TGTGCCAGCAGCGCAGGGGGCCACGAGCAGTACTTC; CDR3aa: CASSAGGHEQYF
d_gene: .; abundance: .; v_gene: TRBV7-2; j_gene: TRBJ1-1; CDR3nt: TGTGCCAGCAGCTTAAGGACAGCAGCGAACACTGAAGCTTTCTTT; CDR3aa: CASSLRTAANTEAFF
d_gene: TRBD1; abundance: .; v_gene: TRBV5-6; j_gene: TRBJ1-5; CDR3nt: TGTGCCAGCAGCTTACGACAGGGAGTTGGCAATCAGCCCCAGCATTTT; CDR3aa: CASSLRQGVGNQPQHF
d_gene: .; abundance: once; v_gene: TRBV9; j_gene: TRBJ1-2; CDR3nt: TGTGCCAGCAGCGTAAAGGACAGTTATGGCTACACCTTC; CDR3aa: CASSVKDSYGYTF
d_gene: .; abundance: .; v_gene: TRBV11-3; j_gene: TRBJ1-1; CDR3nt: TGTGCCAGCAGCTTGAGAGGGAGGACTGAAGCTTTCTTT; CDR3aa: CASSLRGRTEAFF
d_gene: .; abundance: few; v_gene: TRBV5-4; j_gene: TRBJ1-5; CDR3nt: TGTGCCAGCAGCCAAGTAACGGGGATCCCCAATCAGCCCCAGCATTTT; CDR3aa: CASSQVTGIPNQPQHF
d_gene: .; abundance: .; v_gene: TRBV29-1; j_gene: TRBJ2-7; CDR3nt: TGCAGCGGGTCACAGGGAGACCAAAGGGAGTACTTC; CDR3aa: CSGSQGDQREYF
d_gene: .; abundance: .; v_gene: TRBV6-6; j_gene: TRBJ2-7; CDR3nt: TGTGCCAGCAGCCTCAGATCATACGAGCAGTACTTC; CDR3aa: CASSLRSYEQYF
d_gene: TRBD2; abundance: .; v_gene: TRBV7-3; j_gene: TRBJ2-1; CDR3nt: TGTGCCAGCAGCAAATCCGGGACTAGGGACCATGAGCAGTTCTTC; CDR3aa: CASSKSGTRDHEQFF
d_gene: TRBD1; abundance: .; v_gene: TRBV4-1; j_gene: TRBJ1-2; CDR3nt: TGCGCCAGCAGCCAAGCCCGGACAGGGTCCTATGGCTACACCTTC; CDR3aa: CASSQARTGSYGYTF
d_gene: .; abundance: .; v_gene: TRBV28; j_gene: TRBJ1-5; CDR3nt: TGTGCCAGCAGTTTTGCCGGGGTGAGGATGGGTCAGCCCCAGCATTTT; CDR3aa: CASSFAGVRMGQPQHF
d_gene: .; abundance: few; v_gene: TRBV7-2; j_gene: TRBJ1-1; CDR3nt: TGTGCCAGCAGCGTTTTCGGACAGCCGACTGAAGCTTTCTTT; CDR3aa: CASSVFGQPTEAFF
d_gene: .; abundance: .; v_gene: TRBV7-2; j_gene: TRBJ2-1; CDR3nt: TGTGCCAGCAGCTTACCGCAGGCTAATGAGCAGTTCTTC; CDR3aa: CASSLPQANEQFF